The 4 T cell receptor beta chains below were found in one sample sequenced in a study of cytomegalovirus exposure and HLA in healthy donors. A multiplex PCR was run with 60 Vbeta primers and 13 Jbeta primers. This table comes from immunoSEQ multiplex PCR, and its TCRdb copy is limited to in-frame clones, with some not included. This sample yields 95,000 to 130,000 clones, of which over 70% are seen a single time; more than 1.5% belongs to the top ten. Source material: PBMCs. All receptors derive from a woman aged 18 to 35 in good health and CMV-seronegative.

This clone was detected once. This sequence joins TRBV6-1 and TRBJ1-6; 8 bases line up with TRBD1. Trimming took 10 bases from V and 8 from J; bases not matched to a gene: 10. CDR1 and CDR2 (germline): MNHNS, SASEGT. This CDR3 comprises 14 residues. The CDR3 coding sequence is TGTGCCACCACCTCAGGGGGCGCAGATTCACCCCTCCACTTT. Protein product: CATTSGGADSPLHF.

The V call is TRBV19, the J call TRBJ2-6, with unresolved D. CDR1 and CDR2 (germline): LNHDA, SQIVND (reference sequence). With 8 bases removed from V and 3 bases from J, the gap between germline ends came to 5 bases. The CDR3 totals 12 residues. CDR3 sequence (DNA): TGTGCCAGTCAACATGGGGCCAACGTCCTGACTTTC. Translating gives CASQHGANVLTF.

V usage is TRBV5-1 and J usage is TRBJ1-1; TRBD1 agrees at 10 bases. Per the germline V gene, CDR1 is SGHRS and CDR2 is YFSETQ. V was pared by 0 bases and J by 0 bases, with 5 bases of the junction left unmatched. The CDR3 is 17 amino acids. The CDR3 DNA reads as TGCGCCAGCAGCTTGGCCGACAGGGGGCGGGTGAACACTGAAGCTTTCTTT. This translates into CASSLADRGRVNTEAFF.

The rearrangement uses TRBV11-2 and TRBJ2-5, with TRBD1 identical over 7 bases. Looked up from germline, CDR1 is SGHAT and CDR2 is FQNNGV. J lost 5 bases, V lost 1 base, and 10 bases had no gene match. The CDR3 runs to 16 residues. CDR3 loop: CASSLGAGGALETQYF. CDR3 in DNA: TGTGCCAGCAGCTTAGGGGCAGGGGGTGCCCTGGAGACCCAGTACTTC.